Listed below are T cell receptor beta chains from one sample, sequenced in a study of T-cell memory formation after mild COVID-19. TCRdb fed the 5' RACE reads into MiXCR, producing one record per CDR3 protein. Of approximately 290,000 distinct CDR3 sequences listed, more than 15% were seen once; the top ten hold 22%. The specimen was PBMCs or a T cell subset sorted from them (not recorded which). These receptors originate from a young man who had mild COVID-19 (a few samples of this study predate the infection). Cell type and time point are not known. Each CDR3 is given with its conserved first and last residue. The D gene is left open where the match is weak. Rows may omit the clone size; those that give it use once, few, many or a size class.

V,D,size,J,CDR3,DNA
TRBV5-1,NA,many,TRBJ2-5,CASSLLALQETQYF,TGCGCCAGCAGCTTACTAGCCTTACAAGAGACCCAGTACTTC
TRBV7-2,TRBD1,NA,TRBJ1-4,CASSLRQGGGEKLFF,TGTGCCAGCAGCCTAAGACAGGGCGGCGGTGAAAAACTGTTTTTT
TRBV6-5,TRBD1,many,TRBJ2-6,CASSYRWTGGSGANVLTF,TGTGCCAGCAGTTATCGGTGGACAGGGGGCTCTGGGGCCAACGTCCTGACTTTC
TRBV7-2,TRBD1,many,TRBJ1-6,CASSQRDRGTLHF,TGTGCCAGCAGCCAACGGGACAGGGGAACCCTCCACTTT
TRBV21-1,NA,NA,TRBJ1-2,CASSPDLTDGGYTF,TGTGCCAGCAGCCCCGACCTCACCGACGGCGGCTACACCTTC
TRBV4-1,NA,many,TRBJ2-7,CASSQGGGGTYEQYF,TGCGCCAGCAGCCAAGGTGGAGGGGGCACGTACGAGCAGTACTTC
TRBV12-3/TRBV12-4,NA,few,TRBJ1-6,CVSTLAYNSPLHF,TGTGTCTCGACTTTGGCCTATAATTCACCCCTCCACTTT
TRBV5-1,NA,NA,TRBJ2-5,CASTTQGYQETQYF,TGCGCCAGCACCACTCAGGGGTACCAAGAGACCCAGTACTTC
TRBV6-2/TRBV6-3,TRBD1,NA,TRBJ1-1,CASTRGQGVRMNTEAFF,TGTGCCAGCACCCGAGGACAGGGAGTTCGCATGAACACTGAAGCTTTCTTT
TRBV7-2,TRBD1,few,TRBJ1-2,CASSQQTGSGYTF,TGTGCCAGCAGCCAACAGACAGGGAGCGGCTACACCTTC
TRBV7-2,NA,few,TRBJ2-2,CASSARVTGELFF,TGTGCCAGCAGCGCAAGGGTCACCGGGGAGCTGTTTTTT
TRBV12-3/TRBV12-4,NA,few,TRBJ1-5,CASSLDRAGQPQHF,TGTGCCAGCAGTTTAGACAGGGCGGGTCAGCCCCAGCATTTT
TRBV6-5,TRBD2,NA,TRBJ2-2,CASTPAGGREAGELFF,TGTGCCAGCACCCCAGCGGGGGGGCGAGAGGCCGGGGAGCTGTTTTTT
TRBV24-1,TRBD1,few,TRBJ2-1,CATSDYGTGNNEQFF,TGTGCCACCAGTGATTATGGGACAGGGAACAATGAGCAGTTCTTC
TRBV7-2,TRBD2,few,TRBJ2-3,CASSNTSGGGTDTQYF,TGTGCCAGCAGCAACACTAGCGGAGGGGGCACAGATACGCAGTATTTT
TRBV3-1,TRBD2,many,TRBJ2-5,CASTGGHQETQYF,TGTGCCAGCACGGGGGGGCACCAAGAGACCCAGTACTTC
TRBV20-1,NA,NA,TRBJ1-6,CSARFRGSPLHF,TGCAGTGCTAGGTTTCGGGGTTCACCCCTCCACTTT
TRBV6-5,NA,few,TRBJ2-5,CASSAPGRTETQYF,TGTGCCAGCAGTGCCCCGGGACGTACGGAGACCCAGTACTTC
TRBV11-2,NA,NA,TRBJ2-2,CASSQWSVRGPKTGELFF,TGTGCCAGCAGCCAGTGGTCGGTGCGGGGGCCGAAGACCGGGGAGCTGTTTTTT
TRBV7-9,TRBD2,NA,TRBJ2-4,CASSLVSGGKNIQYF,TGTGCCAGCAGCTTAGTCAGCGGGGGGAAAAACATTCAGTACTTC
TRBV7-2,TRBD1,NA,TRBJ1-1,CASSLEGGRGAFF,TGTGCCAGCAGCTTAGAAGGGGGCCGGGGCGCTTTCTTT
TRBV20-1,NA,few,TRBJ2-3,CSAPRGSGSDTQYF,TGCAGTGCCCCTCGGGGTAGCGGTTCAGATACGCAGTATTTT
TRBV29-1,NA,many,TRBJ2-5,CSVGGREETQYF,TGCAGCGTGGGGGGCAGGGAAGAGACCCAGTACTTC
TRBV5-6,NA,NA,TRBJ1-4,CASSLGLEREKLFF,TGTGCCAGCAGCTTGGGACTTGAGCGTGAAAAACTGTTTTTT
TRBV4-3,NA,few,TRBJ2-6,CASSQDGSSGANVLTF,TGCGCCAGCAGCCAAGATGGAAGCTCTGGGGCCAACGTCCTGACTTTC
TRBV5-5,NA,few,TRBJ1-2,CASSLAVQINYGYTF,TGTGCCAGCAGCTTGGCCGTACAGATTAACTATGGCTACACCTTC
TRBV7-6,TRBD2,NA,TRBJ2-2,CASSFLGLAGELFF,TGTGCCAGCAGCTTTTTGGGACTAGCCGGGGAGCTGTTTTTT
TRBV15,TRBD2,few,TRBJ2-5,CATSRPGLQETQYF,TGTGCCACCAGCAGACCGGGACTACAAGAGACCCAGTACTTC
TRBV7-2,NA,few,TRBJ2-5,CASSQRLQENQYF,TGTGCCAGCAGCCAGAGACTACAAGAGAACCAGTACTTC